The T cell receptor (beta chain) described here comes from a study of CD8 T cells in Susac syndrome. This CDR3 spans 14 amino acids. CDR1 is DFQATT and CDR2 is SNEGSKA in the germline V gene (reference sequence). Random-hexamer reverse transcription was applied to 0.5 to 1 ug RNA. In TCRdb, the immunoSEQ multiplex PCR reads were re-called with MiXCR into one record per CDR3 protein. The repertoire includes under 150,000 distinct CDR3 sequences, 95% of them detected once, and roughly 0.14% sits in the top ten. This rearrangement joins TRBV20-1 to TRBJ2-5, with D perhaps TRBD2 (6 bases). Sequencing was done on a sample of CD4+ T cells from PBMCs. The receptor comes from a human donor with Susac syndrome. CDR3 loop: CRGVGGDQRGAQYF. The CDR3, as DNA: TGCAGGGGGGTTGGCGGGGACCAACGAGGTGCCCAGTACTTC.